This record concerns one T cell receptor beta chain sequence. Its antigen is unknown. There are no base qualities to consult, and no much larger clone falls within one base. The collaborating institutions used their own protocols to collect whole blood in K2EDTA tubes. For TCRbeta analysis, collaborator samples were shipped as frozen whole blood, as isolated PBMCs, or as DNA extracted from either sample type. The data originate from a study of blood T cell repertoires in COVID-19 (TCRdb year 2020). At the level of the whole study: Samples from collaborators originated in the United States, Italy and Spain and spanned both the acute and convalescent phases of COVID-19. The repertoires were released in a freely available public database meant as a resource for research on the immune response to SARS-CoV-2. Samples were obtained from the ongoing ImmuneRACE study (first 160 participants) and from about 1,300 subjects provided by 6 global collaborators. Where available, HLA class I and class II types were taken from metadata supplied by the sample provider and were not determined by assay-based typing. The prospective study material was composed of cDNA or gDNA derived from T cells, B-cell-depleted T cells, or PBMCs. Sample metadata almost always included a de-identified subject ID, COVID-19 status, age in years and sex. Deeply sampled blood TCRbeta repertoires from subjects exposed to, actively infected with, or recovered from COVID-19 were included in the dataset. Study-level results and caveats: How much clinical and demographic metadata was included differed by source and by participant, and the metadata was provided uncurated.

Trimming at the junction amounts to 2 bases on V and 5 bases on J, and the germline ends lie 11 bases apart. The germline V gene provides CDR1 SQVTM and CDR2 ANQGSEA. The CDR3 sequence holds 13 residues, the cysteine and phenylalanine included. The sequence is cut down to CDR3 DNA, 39 bases in frame from base 1. TCRbeta CDR3 regions were amplified from genomic DNA using the immunoSEQ Assay, a bias-controlled multiplex PCR. Turning to the authors' computational methods: The number of nucleated cells in each sample was estimated from the amplification of reference gene primers within the assay. To quantify the absolute abundance of each unique TCRbeta CDR3 rearrangement, sequence reads were collapsed and filtered. For each sample, productive Simpson clonality was calculated by taking the square root of Simpson's diversity index across productive rearrangements. TCRdb retrieved this table from immuneACCESS and kept in-frame rearrangements only. Not all clones are present; in checked studies, unresolved V genes account for under half, and no reason is known for the remainder. For V, J and clone size, that table is used; D and trimming come from the DNA. The sample records 150,000 to 200,000 clones, over 60% of which are singletons. Approximately 8% of the sample is taken by the ten largest.

The V and J segments used are TRBV29-1 and TRBJ2-3; TRBD1 is perhaps the D gene, given 5 matching bases. The sequenced material came from peripheral blood. This receptor was taken from a man aged 55 to 69 with acute or convalescent COVID-19. The CDR3 corresponds to CSVETGTLDTQYF. Read as DNA, the sequence is TGCAGCGTTGAAACAGGCACTTTAGATACGCAGTATTTT.